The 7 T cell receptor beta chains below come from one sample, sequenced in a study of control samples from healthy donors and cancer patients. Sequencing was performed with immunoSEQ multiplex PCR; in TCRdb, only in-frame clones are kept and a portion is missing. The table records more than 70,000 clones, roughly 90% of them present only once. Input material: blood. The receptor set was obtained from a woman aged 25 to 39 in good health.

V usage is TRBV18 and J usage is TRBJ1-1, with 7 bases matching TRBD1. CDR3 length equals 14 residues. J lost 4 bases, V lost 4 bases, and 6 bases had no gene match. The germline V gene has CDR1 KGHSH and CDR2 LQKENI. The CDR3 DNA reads TGTGCCAGCTCACGTGGGCCAGGGGGCACTGAAGCTTTCTTT. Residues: CASSRGPGGTEAFF.

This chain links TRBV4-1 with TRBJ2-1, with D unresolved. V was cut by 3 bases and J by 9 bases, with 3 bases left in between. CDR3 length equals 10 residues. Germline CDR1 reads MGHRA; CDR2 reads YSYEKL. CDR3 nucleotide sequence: TGCGCCAGCAGCCACGGTGAGCAGTTCTTC. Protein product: CASSHGEQFF.

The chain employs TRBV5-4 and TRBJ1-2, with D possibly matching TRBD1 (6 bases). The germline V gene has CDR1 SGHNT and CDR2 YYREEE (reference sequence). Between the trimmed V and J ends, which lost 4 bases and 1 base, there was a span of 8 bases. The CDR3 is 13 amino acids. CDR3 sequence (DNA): TGTGCCAGCAGCCCGGGACATAACTATGGCTACACCTTC. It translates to CASSPGHNYGYTF. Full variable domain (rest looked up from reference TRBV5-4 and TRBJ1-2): ETGVTQSPTHLIKTRGQQVTLRCSSQSGHNTVSWYQQALGQGPQFIFQYYREEENGRGNFPPRFSGLQFPNYSSELNVNALELDDSALYLCASSPGHNYGYTFGSGTRLTVV.

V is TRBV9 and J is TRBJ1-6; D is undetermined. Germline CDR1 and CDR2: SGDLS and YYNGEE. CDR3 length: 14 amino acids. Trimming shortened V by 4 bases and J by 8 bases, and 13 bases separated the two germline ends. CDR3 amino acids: CASSRTPGDSPLHF. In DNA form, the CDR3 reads TGTGCCAGCAGCCGTACTCCTGGTGATTCACCCCTCCACTTT.

The CDR3 sequence is CASSLELTGAKNIQYF. For the CDR3, the DNA is TGTGCCAGCAGCTTGGAACTGACGGGAGCCAAAAACATTCAGTACTTC. The gene calls are TRBV7-9 and TRBJ2-4; no firm D call. CDR1 SEHNR and CDR2 FQNEAQ come from the germline V gene (reference sequence). This CDR3 spans 16 amino acids. V lost 3 bases and J lost 0, with 12 bases in between.

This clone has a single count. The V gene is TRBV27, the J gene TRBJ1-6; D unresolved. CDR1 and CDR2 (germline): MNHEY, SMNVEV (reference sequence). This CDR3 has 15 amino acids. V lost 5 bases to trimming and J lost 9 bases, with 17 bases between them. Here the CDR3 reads CASSLWTNRGSPLHF. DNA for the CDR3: TGTGCCAGCAGTCTATGGACCAACCGAGGTTCACCCCTCCACTTT.

CDR3: CASSYSGGAGQPQHF. CDR3 DNA sequence: TGTGCCAGCAGTTACTCCGGGGGCGCAGGGCAGCCCCAGCATTTT. The chain carries TRBV6-5 and TRBJ1-5; TRBD1 is a possible D gene (6 bases). The V gene's germline CDR1 is MNHEY and CDR2 SVGAGI. Trimming shortened V by 0 bases and J by 7 bases, and 13 bases separated the two germline ends. The CDR3 consists of 15 residues.